The rows below give T cell receptor beta chains drawn from one sample of a study of vaccination effects on CD4 cells after COVID-19. Clones were read by immunoSEQ multiplex PCR, and TCRdb kept only the in-frame ones, dropping some. The table includes just under 65,000 clones, less than 80% detected once. Their recognized antigens are unknown. The sample was CD4+ T cells from PBMCs cultured with HCoV-OC43 spike peptides, taken before COVID-19 vaccination. The source of these receptors is a human donor who received a COVID-19 vaccine. CDR3s include the opening cysteine and the closing phenylalanine or tryptophan.

TRBV24-1 CATSDRGSGANVLTF
TRBV4-3 CASSSQIGTVYGYTF
TRBV7-8 CASSLYSLNTEAFF
TRBV6-5 CASSPQGTPHDTQYF
TRBV27 CASSSYRGPGGNYGYTF
TRBV19 CASSIQGFNSPLHF
TRBV2 CASRAQADSPLHF
TRBV29-1 CSVDRDRNPSTDTQYF
TRBV25-1 CASSPLGKVDTGELFF
TRBV7-9 CASSLVSSGGRFNPVAQYF
TRBV6-5 CASSSEGNTIYF
TRBV5-1 CASSTGPSVGYTF
TRBV15 CATSPGQTSTDTQYF
TRBV19 CASKAGESDYGYTF
TRBV19 CASAGQYNSPLHF
TRBV4-3 CASSQVKGQVNEKLFF
TRBV3-1/TRBV3-2 CASSQVSGPYGYTF
TRBV13 CASSLSGLGAKNIQYF
TRBV7-8 CASGRGFTNYGYTF
TRBV3-1/TRBV3-2 CRGGEQFF
TRBV7-2 CASSLTALGDYGYTF
TRBV27 CASSLFGGYNYGYTF
TRBV20-1 CSARQDTQYF
TRBV7-7 CASSLNRAETQYF
TRBV18 CASSPPEGTHTQYF
TRBV2 CASRQDYGYTF
TRBV7-3 CASSKEPYSGANVLTF
TRBV5-1 CASSSGQGRETQYF
TRBV6-1 CASSESGTGSNQPQHF
TRBV4-1 CASSQHTSGGTDTQYF
TRBV7-2 CASSLGPAQETQYF
TRBV5-1 CASSFSTGGTYGYTF
TRBV5-1 CASSFSGENTEAFF
TRBV18 CASSPPRNGGDTQYF
TRBV12-3/TRBV12-4 CASSLNRESPLHF
TRBV7-3 CASSRQGYNSPLHF
TRBV3-1/TRBV3-2 CASSQLALSGTGELFF
TRBV7-9 CASSLGGLAVGYTF
TRBV5-1 CASSLSNTEAFF
TRBV10-3 CAISDPGQGAYNEQFF
TRBV11-3 CASSPGQGGRTGELFF
TRBV18 CASSPRQANEQFF
TRBV12-3/TRBV12-4 CASSSDSNQPQHF
TRBV19 CASSLVRGSNEKLFF
TRBV5-4 CASSSPGLIEGTQYF
TRBV27 CASVGWGRDTEAFF
TRBV3-1/TRBV3-2 CASAVPVTGELFF